This T cell receptor beta chain was identified during a study of T cells after yellow fever vaccination. Study-wide points: Researchers noted that a small share of clonotypes showed up in both CD4 and CD8 compartments. It was a weaker secondary response, yet one that peaked faster, at day 5 versus 15.

TCRdb recomputed calls from the 5' RACE reads with MiXCR, one row per CDR3 protein. The sample lists nearly 550,000 distinct CDR3 sequences; 19% were seen once. CDR1 DFQATT and CDR2 SNEGSKA come from the germline V gene (reference sequence). The CDR3 is 14 residues long. V was pared by 3 bases and J by 3 bases, with 14 bases between. Concerning this clonotype itself: Its antigen is currently unknown.

The TCR was taken from a man aged 30 to 39 who received the YFV17D yellow fever vaccine. This chain connects TRBV20-1 to TRBJ2-5; a weak D match, TRBD2 (5 bases). The sequencing here drew on PBMCs, taken 15 days after the yellow fever booster vaccination. CDR3 DNA sequence: TGCAGTGCTAGGGAGGAGGACTTCGAAGAGACCCAGTACTTC. Protein: CSAREEDFEETQYF.